The 20 T cell receptor beta chains given below trace back to one sample, sequenced in a study of blood T cell repertoires in COVID-19. Assay: immunoSEQ multiplex PCR; the TCRdb copy retains only in-frame clones and omits some. The sample records 40,000 to 45,000 clones, about 85% being singletons. Input material: peripheral blood. Source of these receptors: a man aged 60 to 75 with acute or convalescent COVID-19.

This chain connects TRBV27 to TRBJ1-2, with TRBD1 as a possible D gene (6 bases). V was trimmed by 0 bases and J by 3 bases, leaving 11 bases between them. From germline, CDR1 is MNHEY and CDR2 SMNVEV (reference sequence). The CDR3 loop spans 15 amino acids. The CDR3 DNA reads as TGTGCCAGCAGTTTATCGTGGAACAGGGACTATGGCTACACCTTC. This encodes CASSLSWNRDYGYTF.

This chain joins TRBV19 and TRBJ2-3; 8 bases align to TRBD1. Germline V CDR1 and CDR2: LNHDA, SQIVND (reference sequence). The CDR3 sequence is 15 residues long. With 7 bases clipped from V and 3 bases from J, the junction kept 9 bases outside the gene matches. CDR3 sequence (DNA): TGTGCCAGTATCCCGACAGGGGAAGGGACAGATACGCAGTATTTT. Its protein product is CASIPTGEGTDTQYF.

The CDR3 DNA reads as TGTGCCAGTAGTATAGGGGGACAGCATTATGGCTACACCTTC. Protein sequence: CASSIGGQHYGYTF. V and J are TRBV19 and TRBJ1-2, with 7 bases that match TRBD1. This CDR3 contains 14 residues. The V gene's germline CDR1 is LNHDA and CDR2 SQIVND (reference sequence). Trimming took 1 base from V and 5 from J; bases not matched to a gene: 4.

This sequence joins TRBV12-3 or TRBV12-4 and TRBJ1-6; D ambiguous. The germline V and J ends were trimmed by 8 bases and 0 bases, with 5 bases remaining between them. The CDR3 contains 13 residues. The CDR3 coding sequence is TGTGCCAGCGGGAGCTCCTATAATTCACCCCTCCACTTT. It codes for CASGSSYNSPLHF.

This rearrangement joins TRBV28 to TRBJ2-3; 7 bases align to TRBD2. Unmatched junction bases numbered 10, after V lost 8 bases and J lost 2 bases. The CDR3 totals 15 residues. Germline V gene data show CDR1 as MDHEN and CDR2 as SYDVKM. The CDR3 nucleotides are TGTGCCAGCCCTCCCGGGGACTACCTCACAGATACGCAGTATTTT. Translated: CASPPGDYLTDTQYF.

The chain links TRBV10-3 to TRBJ2-1, with 10 bases identical to TRBD1. V was pared by 6 bases and J by 1 base, with 3 bases of the junction left unmatched. In germline, CDR1 is ENHRY, CDR2 SYGVKD. CDR3 length: 15 residues. The DNA for the CDR3 is TGTGCCATCAGCGGGGGACAGGGGTCCTACAATGAGCAGTTCTTC. Translating it yields CAISGGQGSYNEQFF.

The chain is built from TRBV15 and TRBJ2-7; a weak D match, TRBD2 (6 bases). Germline V gene data show CDR1 as LNHNV and CDR2 as YYDKDF (reference sequence). CDR3 length: 14 amino acids. V shed 0 bases and J shed 6 bases, with 12 bases lying between them. The CDR3 nucleotides read TGTGCCACCAGCAGAGATAGAAAGGGAGGCGAGCAGTACTTC. It codes for CATSRDRKGGEQYF. The entire variable domain, with the rest obtained from reference TRBV15 and TRBJ2-7, is as follows: DAMVIQNPRYQVTQFGKPVTLSCSQTLNHNVMYWYQQKSSQAPKLLFHYYDKDFNNEADTPDNFQSRRPNTSFCFLDIRSPGLGDTAMYLCATSRDRKGGEQYFGPGTRLTVT.

CDR3 bases: TGTGCCAGCTCACCAAGGGGGGGTAATTCTAATGAGCAGTTCTTC. This codes for CASSPRGGNSNEQFF. The rearrangement uses TRBV18 and TRBJ2-1; tentative D call: TRBD2 (7 bases). Germline loops: CDR1 KGHSH, CDR2 LQKENI. Trimming removed 2 bases at V and 7 bases at J, with 15 bases between. This CDR3 has 15 amino acids.

The gene calls are TRBV3-1 (or the pseudogene TRBV3-2) and TRBJ2-7; 13 bases fit TRBD2. Losses at the gene ends were 4 bases for V and 7 bases for J; bases not matched to a gene: 4. The CDR3 runs 14 residues. CDR1 is LGHDT, CDR2 YNNKEL, per germline (reference sequence). CDR3 nucleotides: TGTGCCAGCAGCCGCGGGACTAGCGGGGTGGAGCAGTACTTC. It yields the protein CASSRGTSGVEQYF.

The V call is TRBV9, the J call TRBJ1-6; a weak D match, TRBD1 (5 bases). V lost 4 bases and J 9 bases, leaving 17 bases between the germline ends. There are 15 residues in the CDR3. CDR1 is SGDLS and CDR2 is YYNGEE in the germline V gene. CDR3 in amino acids: CASSTGLGGTSPLHF. DNA for the CDR3: TGTGCCAGCAGCACGGGCCTCGGAGGGACTTCACCCCTCCACTTT.

This chain links TRBV10-3 with TRBJ1-2; possible D gene TRBD1, 5 bases. Trimming left V 0 bases short and J 2 bases short, with 10 bases between. There are 15 residues in the CDR3. The germline V gene has CDR1 ENHRY and CDR2 SYGVKD. CDR3 in amino acids: CAISESVQANYGYTF. CDR3 DNA sequence: TGTGCCATCAGTGAGTCAGTACAGGCCAACTATGGCTACACCTTC.

The rearrangement joins TRBV3-1 (or the pseudogene TRBV3-2) to TRBJ1-2; no reliable D call. V was shortened by 4 bases and J by 4 bases, with 10 bases between the two germline ends. There are 13 residues in the CDR3. Germline CDR1 reads LGHDT; CDR2 reads YNNKEL (reference sequence). CDR3 sequence: CASSPARFYGYTF. CDR3 bases: TGTGCCAGCAGCCCCGCGAGGTTCTATGGCTACACCTTC.

There are a few counts of this clone. The chain joins TRBV9 to TRBJ2-1, with 13 bases lining up with TRBD2. V lost 2 bases to trimming and J lost 0 bases; unmatched junction nucleotides: 11. The germline V gene encodes CDR1 SGDLS and CDR2 YYNGEE. This CDR3 region has 20 residues. CDR3 coding DNA: TGTGCCAGCAGCGTCCCGACTAGCGGGGGGCTCCTGAGCTCCTACAATGAGCAGTTCTTC. Translated: CASSVPTSGGLLSSYNEQFF.

The rearrangement links TRBV5-6 to TRBJ1-2; 9 nucleotides align to TRBD1. The junction had 3 bases not matched to a gene; V was cut back by 2 bases and J by 7 bases. Germline CDR1 is SGHDT and CDR2 is YYEEEE. This CDR3 comprises 13 residues. In DNA, the CDR3 is TGTGCCAGCAGCTTTTGGACAGGGGTTGGCTACACCTTC. This sequence encodes CASSFWTGVGYTF.

The gene calls are TRBV3-1 (or the pseudogene TRBV3-2) and TRBJ1-2, with D possibly matching TRBD1 (6 bases). Looked up from germline, CDR1 is LGHDT and CDR2 is YNNKEL (reference sequence). V lost 1 base to trimming and J lost 9 bases, with 12 bases between them. This CDR3 comprises 13 residues. For the CDR3, the DNA is TGTGCCAGCAGCCAAGGTGGTCAGGGGAGCTACACCTTC. This codes for CASSQGGQGSYTF.

The J gene is TRBJ1-6, the V gene TRBV6-6, with D maybe TRBD1 (5 bases). The CDR3 has 14 residues. V lost 2 bases and J lost 6, with 8 bases in between. The V gene's germline CDR1 is MNHNY and CDR2 SVGAGI (reference sequence). The CDR3 here is CASSYQGSNSPLHF. CDR3 in DNA: TGTGCCAGCAGTTACCAGGGCAGTAATTCACCCCTCCACTTT.

This rearrangement joins TRBV19 to TRBJ2-5, with unresolved D. The ends were cut back, 5 bases at V and 5 bases at J, with 12 bases in the middle. This CDR3 is 13 amino acids long. Germline-derived CDR1 and CDR2 are LNHDA and SQIVND (reference sequence). In DNA form, the CDR3 reads TGTGCCAGTAGTGTCAACTTCGGGGAGACCCAGTACTTC. This sequence encodes CASSVNFGETQYF.

DNA of the CDR3: TGTGCCAGCACTATTAGCACAGGGGACACCGGGGAGCTGTTTTTT. Residues: CASTISTGDTGELFF. The chain couples TRBV21-1 to TRBJ2-2; the table's D call, TRBD1, was not checked against the DNA. TRBV21-1 is listed as a pseudogene. There are 15 residues in the CDR3.

The chain carries TRBV28 and TRBJ2-7; the match to TRBD1 covers 7 bases. This CDR3 region has 16 residues. Germline V gives CDR1 MDHEN, CDR2 SYDVKM. J was trimmed by 0 bases and V by 4 bases; bases with no gene match: 9. The CDR3 loop reads CASSSVDRESSYEQYF. Written as DNA, the CDR3 is TGTGCCAGCAGTTCCGTCGACAGGGAGAGCTCCTACGAGCAGTACTTC.

The chain uses TRBV4-3 and TRBJ1-2; D gene unclear. There are 15 residues in the CDR3. The V gene's germline CDR1 is LGHNA and CDR2 YSLEER. Trimming removed 0 bases from V and 8 bases from J, with 16 bases in between. CDR3 sequence (DNA): TGCGCCAGCAGCCAAGATCCAGACGACGCGGGGGGCTACACCTTC. Translation gives CASSQDPDDAGGYTF.